A single sample is the source of the 29 T cell receptor beta chains below, sequenced in a study of cytomegalovirus exposure and HLA in healthy donors (dated by TCRdb to 2015 to 2018). Libraries came from the immunoSEQ multiplex PCR assay. A mixture of 60 forward primers for TCR Vbeta segments and 13 reverse primers for TCR Jbeta segments was used in the multiplex PCR. Not all clones reach the TCRdb copy of this immuneACCESS table, which keeps in-frame sequences only. Checked studies attribute under half of the gap to unresolved V genes and leave the rest unexplained. Counted in this sample were 85,000 to 120,000 clones; just over 70% of them appeared once. Jointly, the top ten make up roughly 0.76% of the sample. Sequences were obtained from PBMCs. These receptors were obtained from a boy between 10 and 17 years old in good health and CMV-seronegative.

The J gene is TRBJ1-5, the V gene TRBV7-2, with 7 bases matching TRBD1. Germline trimming cut 4 bases from V and 0 bases from J; bases unmatched to any gene: 3. This CDR3 is built from 15 residues. Germline V gives CDR1 SGHTA, CDR2 FQGNSA. CDR3 protein: CASSSTGYSNQPQHF. CDR3 bases: TGTGCCAGCAGCTCGACAGGGTATAGCAATCAGCCCCAGCATTTT.

The gene calls are TRBV5-1 and TRBJ1-2; a weak D match, TRBD1 (5 bases). Germline CDR1 SGHRS, CDR2 YFSETQ. This CDR3 has 13 amino acids. With 4 bases removed from V and 3 bases from J, the gap between germline ends came to 10 bases. The CDR3 loop is CASSGGDYYGYTF. DNA of the CDR3: TGCGCCAGCAGCGGGGGGGACTACTATGGCTACACCTTC.

The V gene is TRBV28, the J gene TRBJ1-1, with D uncertain. Trimming removed 2 bases at V and 8 bases at J, with 9 bases between. The CDR3 extends over 12 amino acids. Germline CDR1 MDHEN, CDR2 SYDVKM. DNA of the CDR3: TGTGCCAGCAGTTTAATCCGTCAGGAAGCTTTCTTT. Its translation is CASSLIRQEAFF.

In its sample, this clone was seen a few times. The chain combines TRBV28 with TRBJ1-1; TRBD1 aligns across 7 bases. This CDR3 region has 16 residues. J was trimmed by 3 bases and V by 4 bases; bases with no gene match: 11. Germline assignment: CDR1 MDHEN and CDR2 SYDVKM. CDR3 region: CASSSPSTGRDTEAFF. Here the CDR3 DNA reads TGTGCCAGCAGTTCCCCCTCGACAGGGCGGGACACTGAAGCTTTCTTT. The entire variable domain, with the rest obtained from reference TRBV28 and TRBJ1-1, is as follows: DVKVTQSSRYLVKRTGEKVFLECVQDMDHENMFWYRQDPGLGLRLIYFSYDVKMKEKGDIPEGYSVSREKKERFSLILESASTNQTSMYLCASSSPSTGRDTEAFFGQGTRLTVV.

This clone showed up just once. The rearrangement links TRBV27 to TRBJ2-1; a possible D gene is TRBD2 (6 bases). V lost 4 bases to trimming and J lost 7 bases, with 20 bases between them. CDR1 is MNHEY, CDR2 SMNVEV, per germline (reference sequence). This CDR3 contains 16 residues. Here the CDR3 reads CASSSYRDSLGNEQFF. The CDR3 bases are TGTGCCAGCAGTTCGTACCGGGACTCCCTGGGGAATGAGCAGTTCTTC.

The chain employs TRBV6-6 and TRBJ2-7, with 7 nucleotides matching TRBD2. Germline V gives CDR1 MNHNY, CDR2 SVGAGI (reference sequence). CDR3 length equals 15 residues. V was pared by 0 bases and J by 7 bases, with 9 bases of the junction left unmatched. This chain's CDR3 is CASSYSTGGGGEQYF. The CDR3 DNA follows: TGTGCCAGCAGTTACTCAACGGGAGGAGGAGGAGAGCAGTACTTC.

The genes are TRBV4-1 and TRBJ2-1; D may be TRBD1 (5 bases). Between the trimmed V and J ends, which lost 4 bases and 10 bases, there was a span of 17 bases. From germline, CDR1 is MGHRA and CDR2 YSYEKL. This CDR3 is 14 amino acids long. This chain's CDR3 is CASSLGFQGLEQFF. For the CDR3, the DNA is TGCGCCAGCAGCCTCGGTTTTCAGGGCCTAGAGCAGTTCTTC.

This clone was seen a handful of times. The identical CDR3 is also encoded by other nucleotide sequences in the sample. The chain combines TRBV5-6 with TRBJ1-1; D gene ambiguous. V was cut by 4 bases and J by 1 base, with 8 bases left in between. This CDR3 comprises 13 residues. Germline V gene lookup returns CDR1 SGHDT and CDR2 YYEEEE. CDR3 coding DNA: TGTGCCAGCAGCCTTGTCAGGAACACTGAAGCTTTCTTT. Protein: CASSLVRNTEAFF.

The rearrangement joins TRBV7-9 to TRBJ2-7; tentatively, D is TRBD1 (6 bases). Germline V gives CDR1 SEHNR, CDR2 FQNEAQ (reference sequence). Trimming cost V 0 bases and J 6 bases, with 15 bases left between them. The CDR3 totals 15 residues. The CDR3 loop reads CASSLAPRGTGEQYF. The CDR3 DNA reads as TGTGCCAGCAGCTTAGCACCCAGGGGTACCGGCGAGCAGTACTTC.

This chain uses TRBV6-5 with TRBJ1-2; D ambiguous. The CDR3 is 15 residues long. V was pared by 0 bases and J by 3 bases, with 11 bases between. The germline gives CDR1 MNHEY, CDR2 SVGAGI. This CDR3 reads CASSYSGRRDYGYTF. The CDR3 nucleotides are TGTGCCAGCAGTTACTCCGGCAGGAGGGACTATGGCTACACCTTC.

The chain combines TRBV19 with TRBJ2-5; D gene ambiguous. Trimming removed 4 bases from V and 4 bases from J, with 13 bases in between. Per the germline V gene, CDR1 is LNHDA and CDR2 is SQIVND (reference sequence). The length of the CDR3 is 14 residues. The CDR3 here is CASSRAGGIETQYF. The DNA of the CDR3 is TGTGCCAGTAGTAGGGCAGGTGGAATAGAGACCCAGTACTTC.

As to this clone: The junction departs from the called germline gene at one end, perhaps through a read error. This chain uses TRBV19 with TRBJ2-5, with TRBD1 as a possible D gene (6 bases). The CDR3 is made up of 14 amino acids. Germline loops: CDR1 LNHDA, CDR2 SQIVND (reference sequence). The CDR3 DNA reads TGTACCAGTAGTATTGGGGGCGAGTGGGAGACCCAGTACTTC. Protein: CTSSIGGEWETQYF.

In nucleotides, the CDR3 is TGTGCCAGCAGCTTAGGTGAGCCCACAGATACGCAGTATTTT. Its translation is CASSLGEPTDTQYF. V usage is TRBV7-2 and J usage is TRBJ2-3; D unclear. Germline CDR1 SGHTA, CDR2 FQGNSA. V lost 1 base to trimming and J lost 2 bases, with 7 bases between them. The CDR3 has 14 residues.

The chain links TRBV2 to TRBJ2-2; 7 nucleotides line up with TRBD2. CDR1 is SNHLY and CDR2 is FYNNEI in the germline V gene. This CDR3 has 16 amino acids. V lost 3 bases, J lost 8 bases, and 12 bases stayed unmatched. CDR3 DNA: TGTGCCAGCAGTGAGGTGCTGGGGGGGAAACGTGGGGAGCTGTTTTTT. As protein: CASSEVLGGKRGELFF. The complete variable domain, with remaining parts taken from reference TRBV2 and TRBJ2-2, reads EPEVTQTPSHQVTQMGQEVILRCVPISNHLYFYWYRQILGQKVEFLVSFYNNEISEKSEIFDDQFSVERPDGSNFTLKIRSTKLEDSAMYFCASSEVLGGKRGELFFGEGSRLTVL.

The CDR3 spells CASSSKPGQGYEQYF. Here the CDR3 DNA reads TGTGCCAGCAGCTCGAAACCGGGACAGGGCTACGAGCAGTACTTC. The V and J genes are TRBV6-5 and TRBJ2-7; TRBD1 matches 9 bases. Looked up from germline, CDR1 is MNHEY and CDR2 is SVGAGI. This CDR3 is built from 15 residues. Germline trimming cut 6 bases from V and 3 bases from J; bases unmatched to any gene: 9.

This clone is categorized as medium-sized (0.01 to 0.1%). The CDR3 here is CASSQEEGQPQHF. The CDR3 nucleotides read TGCGCCAGCAGCCAAGAGGAGGGTCAGCCCCAGCATTTT. The gene calls are TRBV4-3 and TRBJ1-5; D is undetermined. The V end lost 0 bases, the J end lost 6 bases, and 6 bases lay between the germline ends. The CDR3 has 13 amino acids. Germline CDR1 is LGHNA and CDR2 is YSLEER.

V and J are TRBV9 and TRBJ2-2; 12 bases are shared with TRBD1. Germline CDR1 and CDR2: SGDLS and YYNGEE. Unmatched junction bases numbered 3, after V lost 5 bases and J lost 7 bases. This CDR3 contains 14 residues. The DNA for the CDR3 is TGTGCCAGCAGGGGACAGGGGGCGATCGGGGAGCTGTTTTTT. It codes for CASRGQGAIGELFF.

This clone occurred a few times. The rearrangement joins TRBV6-5 to TRBJ2-2, with TRBD2 matching over 7 bases. Germline-derived CDR1 and CDR2 are MNHEY and SVGAGI. There are 14 residues in the CDR3. The V gene end was trimmed by 8 bases and the J gene end by 0 bases; junction bases not matched to a gene: 3. CDR3 coding DNA: TGTGCCAGCGGCCGGGGGGCGAACACCGGGGAGCTGTTTTTT. Translating it yields CASGRGANTGELFF.

This chain links TRBV6-1 with TRBJ1-4; a weak D match, TRBD1 (6 bases). V lost 2 bases and J 7 bases, leaving 17 bases between the germline ends. Germline loops: CDR1 MNHNS, CDR2 SASEGT. The CDR3 is 16 amino acids. CDR3 amino acids: CASSETTQGLAEKLFF. DNA of the CDR3: TGTGCCAGCAGTGAAACGACACAGGGATTGGCTGAAAAACTGTTTTTT.

The chain couples TRBV19 to TRBJ1-2, with D unclear. V was clipped by 0 bases and J by 4 bases, with 6 bases between them. The CDR3 extends over 13 amino acids. The germline V gene encodes CDR1 LNHDA and CDR2 SQIVND (reference sequence). In nucleotides, the CDR3 is TGTGCCAGTAGTATAGATCGGGTCTATGGCTACACCTTC. It specifies CASSIDRVYGYTF.

CDR3 protein: CASSATGEASYEQYF. The CDR3 DNA is TGTGCCAGCAGCGCGACAGGGGAAGCCTCCTACGAGCAGTACTTC. The J gene is TRBJ2-7, the V gene TRBV5-6; 8 nucleotides match TRBD1. With V trimmed by 4 bases and J by 0 bases, 6 bases remained unmatched. Germline loops: CDR1 SGHDT, CDR2 YYEEEE. The CDR3 consists of 15 residues.

The chain is built from TRBV29-1 and TRBJ2-3, with a tentative D call TRBD2 (6 bases). The CDR3 has 17 residues. V lost 0 bases and J lost 0, with 16 bases in between. CDR1 is SQVTM and CDR2 is ANQGSEA in the germline V gene. CDR3 nucleotides: TGCAGCGTTGAAGATTCGATGGGGGGACGGAGCACAGATACGCAGTATTTT. Its protein product is CSVEDSMGGRSTDTQYF.

This clone was found once. The chain carries TRBV30 and TRBJ2-1; 7 bases match TRBD1. The CDR3 is 13 amino acids. V trimming: 3 bases; J trimming: 6 bases; junction bases outside the gene matches: 5. Germline loops: CDR1 GTSNPN, CDR2 SVGIG (reference sequence). Here the CDR3 reads CAWSPTGVNEQFF. Here the CDR3 DNA reads TGTGCCTGGAGCCCCACAGGGGTCAATGAGCAGTTCTTC.

In its sample, this clone was seen a few times. The chain has TRBV18 and TRBJ2-3; possibly TRBD1 for D (5 bases). V gave up 0 bases and J gave up 0 bases, with 7 bases separating them. The germline V gene has CDR1 KGHSH and CDR2 LQKENI. This CDR3 is 15 amino acids long. The CDR3, as DNA: TGTGCCAGCTCACCACCGACAGCTAGCACAGATACGCAGTATTTT. Residues: CASSPPTASTDTQYF.

The chain couples TRBV7-2 to TRBJ1-1, with D possibly being TRBD1 (5 bases). The CDR3 has 13 amino acids. CDR1 and CDR2 (germline): SGHTA, FQGNSA. The germline V and J ends were trimmed by 1 base and 6 bases, with 9 bases remaining between them. CDR3 sequence reads: CASSLVGGSEAFF. CDR3 nucleotide sequence: TGTGCCAGCAGCTTAGTCGGGGGATCTGAAGCTTTCTTT.

The V call is TRBV11-2, the J call TRBJ2-7; 7 nucleotides line up with TRBD1. Germline CDR1 SGHAT, CDR2 FQNNGV. The CDR3 runs 14 residues. Trimming took 7 bases from V and 3 from J; bases not matched to a gene: 9. In DNA, the CDR3 is TGTGCCAGCAACCATTGGGCAGGGGGCTACGAGCAGTACTTC. As protein: CASNHWAGGYEQYF.

The V gene is TRBV4-1, the J gene TRBJ1-3; a possible D gene is TRBD1 (6 bases). V lost 1 base and J 2 bases, leaving 9 bases between the germline ends. The germline V gene has CDR1 MGHRA and CDR2 YSYEKL. CDR3 length: 15 residues. The CDR3 sequence: CASSQAQGTGNTIYF. CDR3 nucleotides: TGCGCCAGCAGCCAAGCCCAGGGGACTGGAAACACCATATATTTT.

The V and J genes are TRBV5-1 and TRBJ2-5; D might be TRBD2 (6 bases). Trimming left V 2 bases short and J 0 bases short, with 8 bases between. The CDR3 extends over 14 amino acids. The germline V gene encodes CDR1 SGHRS and CDR2 YFSETQ. CDR3: CASSFRGYQETQYF. As DNA, the CDR3 is TGCGCCAGCAGCTTTCGGGGGTACCAAGAGACCCAGTACTTC.

The sample holds a few counts of this clone. The J gene is TRBJ1-1, the V gene TRBV7-9; 7 bases match TRBD1. In germline, CDR1 is SEHNR, CDR2 FQNEAQ (reference sequence). J gave up 2 bases and V 1 base, and 4 bases lay outside the gene matches. The CDR3 extends over 15 amino acids. DNA for the CDR3: TGTGCCAGCAGCTTAGGGGACAGAGATAACACTGAAGCTTTCTTT. Amino acid sequence: CASSLGDRDNTEAFF.